Listed here are 18 T cell receptor beta chains from one sample, sequenced in a study of blood T cell repertoires in COVID-19. Repertoires were generated with immunoSEQ multiplex PCR, while TCRdb's copy carries only in-frame clones and drops some. The table lists some 240,000 clones, roughly 85% of them singletons. Material: peripheral blood. These receptors all stem from a woman in her 70s with COVID-19, enrolled during active disease.

The J gene is TRBJ2-7, the V gene TRBV6-2 or TRBV6-3; 10 bases map to TRBD2. Unmatched junction bases numbered 7, after V lost 2 bases and J lost 3 bases. The CDR3 runs to 16 residues. Germline CDR1 is MNHEY and CDR2 is SVGEGT. The CDR3 nucleotides are TGTGCCAGCAGTTACCCCGCCGGGACTAGCGTCTACGAGCAGTACTTC. As protein: CASSYPAGTSVYEQYF.

This chain links TRBV25-1 with TRBJ1-1; TRBD1 matches 8 bases. Germline-derived CDR1 and CDR2 are MGHDK and SYGVNS. The length of the CDR3 is 13 residues. With V trimmed by 8 bases and J by 0 bases, 2 bases remained unmatched. CDR3 protein: CASVDRVNTEAFF. The CDR3 DNA reads as TGTGCCAGCGTGGACAGGGTGAACACTGAAGCTTTCTTT.

The V gene is TRBV2, the J gene TRBJ2-1, with D possibly being TRBD1 (6 bases). Trimming shortened V by 7 bases and J by 6 bases, and 16 bases separated the two germline ends. This CDR3 comprises 14 residues. The germline gives CDR1 SNHLY, CDR2 FYNNEI. This CDR3 is CASMRAARGNEQFF. CDR3 bases: TGTGCCAGCATGCGGGCGGCCAGGGGCAATGAGCAGTTCTTC.

The J gene is TRBJ1-6, the V gene TRBV19; a weak D match, TRBD1 (6 bases). Germline CDR1 and CDR2: LNHDA and SQIVND (reference sequence). Trimming shortened V by 4 bases and J by 1 base, and 11 bases separated the two germline ends. This CDR3 region has 16 residues. For the CDR3, the DNA is TGTGCCAGTAGTACCCACAGGGTATCCTATAATTCACCCCTCCACTTT. Translation: CASSTHRVSYNSPLHF.

This clone was seen a single time. V usage is TRBV19 and J usage is TRBJ1-5, with 8 bases fitting TRBD1. CDR3 length: 18 residues. CDR1 is LNHDA, CDR2 SQIVND, per germline (reference sequence). The V and J ends lost 6 bases and 3 bases, in that order; junction bases with no gene match: 16. The CDR3 coding sequence is TGTGCCAGTAGCCCTTACTCGCAGGGGGCCTTATCCAATCAGCCCCAGCATTTT. Translated, it gives CASSPYSQGALSNQPQHF.

The rearrangement joins TRBV5-1 to TRBJ2-1; 13 bases agree with TRBD2. The CDR3 is 15 residues long. Germline assignment: CDR1 SGHRS and CDR2 YFSETQ. J was trimmed by 5 bases and V by 6 bases; bases with no gene match: 5. The CDR3 is CASNVGTSGNNEQFF. The CDR3 nucleotides read TGCGCCAGCAATGTTGGGACTAGCGGGAACAATGAGCAGTTCTTC.

This clone was seen a handful of times. The DNA of the CDR3 is TGCGCCAGCAGCTTGATGGGACAGGGAAGCAATCAGCCCCAGCATTTT. Amino acid sequence: CASSLMGQGSNQPQHF. The V call is TRBV5-1, the J call TRBJ1-5, with 9 bases fitting TRBD1. V dropped 1 base and J dropped 1; count of bases not matched to a gene: 3. Germline CDR1 reads SGHRS; CDR2 reads YFSETQ. The CDR3 contains 16 residues.

The chain is built from TRBV18 and TRBJ2-7, with TRBD1 matching over 9 bases. CDR3 size: 13 residues. The V gene's germline CDR1 is KGHSH and CDR2 LQKENI. Trimming cost V 5 bases and J 6 bases; bases outside gene matches: 5. CDR3 region: CASSEGQGSEQYF. CDR3 bases: TGTGCCAGCTCAGAGGGACAGGGAAGCGAGCAGTACTTC.

The chain recombines TRBV19 with TRBJ1-5; 10 positions match TRBD1. Germline CDR1 reads LNHDA; CDR2 reads SQIVND (reference sequence). The CDR3 length is 14 residues. The junction had 3 bases not matched to a gene; V was cut back by 5 bases and J by 5 bases. Written as DNA, the CDR3 is TGTGCCAGTAGTTCCGGACAGGGGGATCAGCCCCAGCATTTT. It codes for CASSSGQGDQPQHF.

This clone was recorded only once. The V and J genes are TRBV7-2 and TRBJ1-1; 8 nucleotides match TRBD1. The CDR3 consists of 16 residues. CDR1 is SGHTA, CDR2 FQGNSA, per germline. The V and J ends lost 5 bases and 1 base, in that order; junction bases with no gene match: 9. The CDR3 DNA sequence: TGTGCCAGCAGCCGTATCCAGGGGGCGGGGAACACTGAAGCTTTCTTT. This gives the protein CASSRIQGAGNTEAFF.

This rearrangement joins TRBV19 to TRBJ2-5; tentative D call: TRBD2 (5 bases). The V gene's germline CDR1 is LNHDA and CDR2 SQIVND (reference sequence). The ends were cut back, 6 bases at V and 10 bases at J, with 15 bases in the middle. The CDR3 consists of 12 residues. The CDR3 DNA follows: TGTGCCAGTAGCCCGGACTCTCGGGGCCAGTACTTC. Its protein product is CASSPDSRGQYF. The full variable domain, its missing parts supplied by reference TRBV19 and TRBJ2-5, is DGGITQSPKYLFRKEGQNVTLSCEQNLNHDAMYWYRQDPGQGLRLIYYSQIVNDFQKGDIAEGYSVSREKKESFPLTVTSAQKNPTAFYLCASSPDSRGQYFGPGTRLLVL.

The gene calls are TRBV6-2 or TRBV6-3 and TRBJ1-2, with 10 positions matching TRBD1. The germline V gene encodes CDR1 MNHEY and CDR2 SVGEGT. The junction had 6 bases not matched to a gene; V was cut back by 6 bases and J by 5 bases. The length of the CDR3 is 14 residues. The CDR3 sequence is CASSSGTGVYGYTF. DNA of the CDR3: TGTGCCAGCAGCTCCGGGACAGGGGTTTATGGCTACACCTTC.

V is TRBV7-9 and J is TRBJ1-5, with D uncertain. V was cut by 1 base and J by 0 bases, with 10 bases left in between. The CDR3 sequence is 16 residues long. The germline gives CDR1 SEHNR, CDR2 FQNEAQ (reference sequence). This CDR3 reads CASSLGTDVSNQPQHF. CDR3 sequence (DNA): TGTGCCAGCAGCTTAGGGACTGACGTTAGCAATCAGCCCCAGCATTTT.

This clone was counted between two and nine times. In nucleotides, the CDR3 is TGCGCCAGCAGCGAAAGGGAGGGGGAACATTCACCCCTCCACTTT. This sequence encodes CASSEREGEHSPLHF. The chain recombines TRBV4-1 with TRBJ1-6; possible D gene TRBD1, 6 bases. V was shortened by 5 bases and J by 8 bases, with 16 bases between the two germline ends. CDR1 is MGHRA and CDR2 is YSYEKL in the germline V gene. This CDR3 comprises 15 residues.

The V call is TRBV7-2, the J call TRBJ1-4, with D maybe TRBD1 (6 bases). The V end was cut by 5 bases, the J end by 8 bases, with 18 bases between. CDR1 SGHTA and CDR2 FQGNSA come from the germline V gene. The CDR3 totals 15 residues. CDR3 DNA: TGTGCCAGCAGCCCCCCCAACAGGGACGAAGAAAAACTGTTTTTT. Encoded protein: CASSPPNRDEEKLFF. The entire variable domain, with the rest obtained from reference TRBV7-2 and TRBJ1-4, is as follows: GAGVSQSPSNKVTEKGKDVELRCDPISGHTALYWYRQSLGQGLEFLIYFQGNSAPDKSGLPSDRFSAERTGGSVSTLTIQRTQQEDSAVYLCASSPPNRDEEKLFFGSGTQLSVL.

The chain carries TRBV19 and TRBJ1-3; 10 nucleotides agree with TRBD1. The CDR3 loop spans 16 amino acids. The ends lost 4 bases at V and 0 bases at J; junction bases unmatched: 3. The germline gives CDR1 LNHDA, CDR2 SQIVND (reference sequence). CDR3 bases: TGTGCCAGTAGTACCGGACAGGGGGTCTCTGGAAACACCATATATTTT. Translated, it gives CASSTGQGVSGNTIYF.

The rearrangement joins TRBV10-3 to TRBJ2-6; D is perhaps TRBD1 (6 bases). The CDR3 contains 16 residues. Between the trimmed V and J ends, which lost 11 bases and 0 bases, there was a span of 17 bases. Germline values: CDR1 ENHRY, CDR2 SYGVKD. CDR3 loop: CAAAPARGSGANVLTF. CDR3 nucleotides: TGTGCCGCCGCTCCAGCCAGGGGCTCTGGGGCCAACGTCCTGACTTTC.

The J gene is TRBJ2-2, the V gene TRBV6-4, with 7 bases aligning to TRBD1. V lost 6 bases to trimming and J lost 6 bases; unmatched junction nucleotides: 7. Looked up from germline, CDR1 is MRHNA and CDR2 is SNTAGT. The CDR3 is 14 amino acids. The CDR3 DNA sequence: TGTGCCAGCAGGGGGGACAGAACTCCCGGGGAGCTGTTTTTT. Its protein is CASRGDRTPGELFF.